These 26 T cell receptor beta chains share one sample of origin, sequenced in a study of tumor and adjacent non-tumor tissue in lung cancer. No cell sorting was done before RNA was extracted from the tissue. TCRbeta libraries were built with three rounds of nested PCR, modified from ARM-PCR. TCRdb independently ran MiXCR on the multiplex PCR reads; one entry per CDR3 protein. The sample yields about 70,000 distinct CDR3 sequences, around 73% seen once. Sequenced input: lung tumor tissue. The receptors here all came from a man in his fifties or sixties with non-small cell lung cancer.

As to this clonotype: A read error is possible here, since a much larger clone lies one base away. CDR3 DNA: TGTGCCAGCAGCCCTATACCGGGGGGCGCTGGGGTCAACGTCCTGACTTTC. This translates into CASSPIPGGAGVNVLTF. V usage is TRBV5-4 and J usage is TRBJ2-6; TRBD2 might be the D (7 bases). The germline V gene encodes CDR1 SGHNT and CDR2 YYREEE (reference sequence). The CDR3 totals 17 residues.

This clonotype was observed once. Mismatch with germline at one junction end may stem from a read error. This chain connects TRBV12-3 or TRBV12-4 to TRBJ2-1, with D possibly matching TRBD2 (5 bases). CDR3 length equals 13 residues. The CDR3 coding sequence is TGTGCCTGCAGTTTCCAGAGGGATAATGAGCAGTTCTTC. Its protein is CACSFQRDNEQFF.

Concerning this clonotype itself: With a much larger clone just one base away, this may be a read error. The J gene is TRBJ1-1, the V gene TRBV11-2; TRBD1 matches at 10 bases. Germline V gene sequence: CDR1 SGHAT, CDR2 FQNNGV. The CDR3 is made up of 14 amino acids. The CDR3 sequence: CASRRGQGVAEALF. The CDR3 region has the DNA TGTGCCAGCAGACGAGGACAGGGGGTCGCTGAAGCTTTATTT.

Comment on this clonotype: One end of the junction varies from germline; a read error may be responsible. The chain has TRBV12-5 and TRBJ2-7, with D possibly being TRBD2 (5 bases). CDR1 is LGHNT and CDR2 is FRNRAP in the germline V gene. CDR3 length: 14 residues. The DNA for the CDR3 is TGTGCTAGTGGTCTGGCCCGGGATAGTTACGAGCAGCACTTC. Translated, it gives CASGLARDSYEQHF.

J is TRBJ1-2 and V is TRBV20-1, with TRBD1 as a possible D gene (5 bases). V lost 2 bases and J lost 7, with 14 bases in between. Germline V lookup: CDR1 DFQATT, CDR2 SNEGSKA (reference sequence). CDR3 length equals 13 residues. The CDR3 bases are TGCAGTGCTAGATCCCCGACAGAGAGTGGCTACACCTTC. Translating gives CSARSPTESGYTF.

The table lists this clonotype with many counts. The chain links TRBV6-6 to TRBJ1-4; 7 nucleotides align to TRBD1. The CDR3 spans 12 residues. The germline V gene encodes CDR1 MNHNY and CDR2 SVGAGI (reference sequence). V shed 2 bases, J shed 10 bases, and the junction held 1 base outside the gene matches. CDR3 bases: TGTGCCAGCAGTTACAGGGACAGAAAACTGTTTTTT. This encodes CASSYRDRKLFF.

This clonotype was counted ten times or more. The genes are TRBV5-6 and TRBJ2-7; tentative D call: TRBD1 (5 bases). Trimming stripped 0 bases from V and 6 bases from J, with 13 bases between. Germline CDR1 is SGHDT and CDR2 is YYEEEE. The CDR3 has 14 residues. The CDR3 spells CASSLVRGNSEQYF. The CDR3 nucleotides read TGTGCCAGCAGCTTGGTTAGGGGTAACAGCGAGCAGTACTTC.

In regard to this clonotype: Given the absence of the conserved phenylalanine or tryptophan at the CDR3 end, a read error is likely. V gene TRBV7-9 combines with J gene TRBJ1-1; possibly TRBD1 for D (5 bases). Trimming pared 5 bases from V and 3 bases from J, leaving 16 bases between. The CDR3 runs 15 residues. Germline CDR1 and CDR2: SEHNR and FQNEAQ (reference sequence). The CDR3: CASSPRTFGDTEAFI. CDR3 sequence (DNA): TGTGCCAGCAGCCCACGGACATTTGGTGACACTGAAGCTTTCATT.

In the case of this clonotype: At one end, the junction sequence differs from germline, possibly due to a read error. This CDR3 is CSVDGTTSSEQYF. CDR3 sequence (DNA): TGCAGCGTTGATGGGACAACTTCCTCCGAGCAGTACTTC. This rearrangement joins TRBV29-1 to TRBJ2-7; possibly TRBD1 for D (6 bases). This CDR3 is built from 13 residues. Germline V CDR1 and CDR2: SQVTM, ANQGSEA.

Regarding this clonotype: A much larger clone lies one base from this, so it may be a read error. The CDR3 loop is CASSLNRDILEQYF. The CDR3, as DNA: TGTGCCAGCAGCTTGAACCGGGACATCTTGGAGCAGTACTTC. The V call is TRBV5-6, the J call TRBJ2-7; weak D call: TRBD1 (6 bases). V was clipped by 1 base and J by 7 bases, with 15 bases between them. Germline-derived CDR1 and CDR2 are SGHDT and YYEEEE. CDR3 length equals 14 residues.

The genes are TRBV11-2 and TRBJ2-2; D is uncertain. V lost 2 bases, J lost 3 bases, and 7 bases lay in between. The CDR3 sequence is 14 residues long. Per germline, CDR1 SGHAT and CDR2 FQNNGV. In nucleotides, the CDR3 is TGTGCCAGCAGCTTACCCCAGGACACCGGGGAGCTGTTTTTT. Amino acids: CASSLPQDTGELFF.

In the case of this clonotype: A read error may account for a junction end that differs from germline. The chain carries TRBV6-1 and TRBJ2-1; 12 bases agree with TRBD2. The germline V gene has CDR1 MNHNS and CDR2 SASEGT. The CDR3 has 14 residues. This CDR3 is CARSRTSGDNDQFF. The CDR3 DNA is TGTGCCCGCAGCCGGACTAGCGGGGACAATGACCAGTTCTTC.

This clonotype was detected only once. No conserved phenylalanine or tryptophan is present at the end of the CDR3, so a read error is the likely explanation. In nucleotides, the CDR3 is TGTGCCAGCAATTACTCGAAGGGATCAAGCTATGGTTACACCGTC. It translates to CASNYSKGSSYGYTV. J is TRBJ1-2 and V is TRBV6-5; D call uncertain. CDR1 and CDR2 from the germline V gene are MNHEY and SVGAGI. This CDR3 is 15 amino acids long.

Regarding this clonotype: At one of its ends the junction is not consistent with the germline gene, which may arise from a read error. The rearrangement joins TRBV5-5 to TRBJ2-1; D may match TRBD1 or TRBD2 (5 bases each). The length of the CDR3 is 15 residues. Germline CDR1 reads SGHKS; CDR2 reads YYEKEE (reference sequence). The CDR3 nucleotides are TGTGCCAACAGCTTGGGGGTTAGAGTCTACAATGAGCAGTTCTTC. Protein product: CANSLGVRVYNEQFF. The entire variable domain, with the rest obtained from reference TRBV5-5 and TRBJ2-1, is as follows: DAGVTQSPTHLIKTRGQQVTLRCSPISGHKSVSWYQQVLGQGPQFIFQYYEKEERGRGNFPDRFSARQFPNYSSELNVNALLLGDSALYLCANSLGVRVYNEQFFGPGTRLTVL.

To note about this clonotype: The CDR3 ends on some other residue instead of the conserved phenylalanine or tryptophan, so this is likely a read error. The rearrangement joins TRBV24-1 to TRBJ1-2; maybe TRBD1 (5 bases). The length of the CDR3 is 15 residues. V was shortened by 3 bases and J by 8 bases, with 18 bases between the two germline ends. In germline, CDR1 is KGHDR, CDR2 SFDVKD. Here the CDR3 DNA reads TGTGCCACCAGTGATGCCGTTAGGGGAGGCCGGGGCTACACCCTC. Amino acid sequence: CATSDAVRGGRGYTL.

In the case of this clonotype: The junction differs from germline at one of its ends, possibly a read error. V and J are TRBV5-1 and TRBJ2-7; TRBD2 might be the D (6 bases). Germline V gene lookup returns CDR1 SGHRS and CDR2 YFSETQ. CDR3 length equals 13 residues. The CDR3 bases are TGCGCCAGGAGCTTGGTCGCGGGATACGAGCAGTACTTC. Translation gives CARSLVAGYEQYF.

V and J are TRBV20-1 and TRBJ2-7, with TRBD2 identical over 9 bases. Trimming at V came to 8 bases and at J to 3 bases, leaving 11 bases not matched to a gene. The germline V gene has CDR1 DFQATT and CDR2 SNEGSKA (reference sequence). This CDR3 has 14 amino acids. For the CDR3, the DNA is TGCAGTACAGGAGCGGGACTAGCAGTCTACGAGCAGTACTTC. Encoded protein: CSTGAGLAVYEQYF.

This chain links TRBV29-1 with TRBJ1-1; possible D gene TRBD1, 5 bases. Germline V CDR1 and CDR2: SQVTM, ANQGSEA. The CDR3 is 15 amino acids. The CDR3, as DNA: TGCTTCGTGGGGTACAGAGGGGCGCCGAGCACTGAAGCTTTCTTT. Translated: CFVGYRGAPSTEAFF. Complete variable domain (other parts from reference TRBV29-1 and TRBJ1-1): SAVISQKPSRDICQRGTSLTIQCQVDSQVTMMFWYRQQPGQSLTLIATANQGSEATYESGFVIDKFPISRPNLTFSTLTVSNMSPEDSSIYLCFVGYRGAPSTEAFFGQGTRLTVV.

With respect to this clonotype: The final CDR3 position lacks the conserved phenylalanine or tryptophan, pointing to a likely read error. The rearrangement links TRBV6-1 to TRBJ1-5, with D possibly matching TRBD1 (6 bases). V lost 7 bases and J 1 base, leaving 17 bases between the germline ends. Germline V gene data show CDR1 as MNHNS and CDR2 as SASEGT. CDR3 length equals 16 residues. The CDR3 DNA follows: TGTGCCAGCATGCGGACAGAGGGCGCGAGCAATCAGCCCCAGCATTAT. Translating it yields CASMRTEGASNQPQHY.

Concerning this clonotype itself: The junction does not match germline at one end; this may be a read error. V usage is TRBV28 and J usage is TRBJ1-2, with TRBD1 matching over 8 bases. Germline CDR1 reads MDHEN; CDR2 reads SYDVKM. The CDR3 consists of 15 residues. The CDR3 reads CVSSLTGRGLDGYTF. The CDR3 DNA is TGTGTCAGCAGTCTGACAGGCAGGGGGCTGGATGGCTACACCTTC.

For this clonotype: At one boundary the junction diverges from the germline segment, which might be a read error. The chain is built from TRBV29-1 and TRBJ2-4, with TRBD1 as a possible D gene (5 bases). The CDR3 is 11 residues long. Germline V CDR1 and CDR2: SQVTM, ANQGSEA. CDR3 loop: CSVGGADIQYF. CDR3 sequence (DNA): TGCAGTGTTGGTGGGGCCGACATTCAGTACTTC.

This clonotype showed up just once. V is TRBV20-1 and J is TRBJ2-1, with 11 bases that match TRBD2. CDR1 is DFQATT, CDR2 SNEGSKA, per germline (reference sequence). This CDR3 has 16 amino acids. With 3 bases clipped from V and 6 bases from J, the junction kept 10 bases outside the gene matches. The CDR3 DNA is TGCAGTGCTAGTAGTAAGGGACTAGCGGTGTCCAATGAGCAGTTCTTC. Translating gives CSASSKGLAVSNEQFF.

On this clonotype: A read error may account for a junction end that differs from germline. V usage is TRBV13 and J usage is TRBJ2-7; TRBD2 matches at 10 bases. Germline V gene sequence: CDR1 PRHDT, CDR2 FYEKMQ (reference sequence). This CDR3 spans 13 amino acids. CDR3 sequence: CDSRAGGRYEQYF. The CDR3 DNA is TGTGACAGCAGAGCGGGAGGGAGATATGAGCAGTACTTC.

On this clonotype itself: As the CDR3 is not closed by the conserved phenylalanine or tryptophan, this likely results from a read error. The CDR3 here is CNASRGRGTEAFL. The CDR3 coding sequence is TGCAATGCTAGTCGGGGGAGAGGCACTGAAGCTTTCCTT. The chain carries TRBV20-1 and TRBJ1-1; D might be TRBD1 (5 bases). The V gene's germline CDR1 is DFQATT and CDR2 SNEGSKA (reference sequence). CDR3 length: 13 residues.

Written as DNA, the CDR3 is TGCAGTGATCAACGCCGGGACGGAGCCCACGAGCAGTACTTC. Translating gives CSDQRRDGAHEQYF. The V gene is TRBV20-1, the J gene TRBJ2-7, with D possibly being TRBD1 or TRBD2 (5 bases each). From germline, CDR1 is DFQATT and CDR2 SNEGSKA (reference sequence). V was cut by 7 bases and J by 5 bases, with 21 bases left in between. The CDR3 consists of 14 residues.

On this clonotype: One junction end disagrees with the germline gene, perhaps due to a read error. The chain has TRBV29-1 and TRBJ2-1; perhaps TRBD1 as D (6 bases). Germline assignment: CDR1 SQVTM and CDR2 ANQGSEA. This CDR3 has 14 residues. The CDR3 DNA reads as TGCAGCGTTGGGTCAGGGGTCATGGTCAATGAGCACTTCTTC. Amino acids: CSVGSGVMVNEHFF.